This TCR beta chain was documented in a study of blood T cell repertoires in COVID-19. The data were produced by immunoSEQ multiplex PCR, yet TCRdb's version contains in-frame clones alone and is incomplete. Counted here are 200,000 to 250,000 clones, approximately 87% occurring once; the ten biggest clones make up around 6.5%. From germline, CDR1 is SGHTA and CDR2 FQGNSA. V was clipped by 2 bases and J by 5 bases, with 12 bases between them. This CDR3 region has 15 residues. The sequenced material came from peripheral blood. The sequence was obtained from a man aged 60-69 years with acute or convalescent COVID-19. This chain connects TRBV7-2 to TRBJ2-2, with a tentative D call TRBD2 (6 bases). The CDR3 spells CASSLRRGRTGELFF. The CDR3, as DNA: TGTGCCAGCAGCTTAAGGCGGGGTAGGACCGGGGAGCTGTTTTTT.